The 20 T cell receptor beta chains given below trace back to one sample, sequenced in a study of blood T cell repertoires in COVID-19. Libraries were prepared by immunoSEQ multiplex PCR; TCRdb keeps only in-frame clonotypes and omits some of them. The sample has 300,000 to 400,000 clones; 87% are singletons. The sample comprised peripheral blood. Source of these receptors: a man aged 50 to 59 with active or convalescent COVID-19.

As DNA, the CDR3 is TGTGCCAGCAGCACCTTCGGACAGGCGGAGTTCTTC. This codes for CASSTFGQAEFF. J is TRBJ2-1 and V is TRBV11-1, with TRBD1 matching 7 bases. This CDR3 comprises 12 residues. Germline-derived CDR1 and CDR2 are SGHAT and FQDESV (reference sequence). Trimming took 5 bases from V and 14 from J; bases not matched to a gene: 9.

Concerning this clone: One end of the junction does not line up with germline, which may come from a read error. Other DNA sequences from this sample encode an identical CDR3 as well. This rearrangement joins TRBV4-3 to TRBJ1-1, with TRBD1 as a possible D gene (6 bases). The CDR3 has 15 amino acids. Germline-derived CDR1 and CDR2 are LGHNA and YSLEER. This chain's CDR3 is CASSQDDLRTAEAFF. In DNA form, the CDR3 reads TGCGCCAGTAGCCAAGATGATTTACGGACAGCCGAAGCTTTCTTT.

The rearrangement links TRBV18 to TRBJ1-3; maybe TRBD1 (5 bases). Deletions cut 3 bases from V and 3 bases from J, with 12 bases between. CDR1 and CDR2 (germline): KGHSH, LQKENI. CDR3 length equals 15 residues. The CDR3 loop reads CASSPPGRSGNTIYF. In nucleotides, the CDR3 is TGTGCCAGCTCACCCCCAGGGCGCAGTGGAAACACCATATATTTT.

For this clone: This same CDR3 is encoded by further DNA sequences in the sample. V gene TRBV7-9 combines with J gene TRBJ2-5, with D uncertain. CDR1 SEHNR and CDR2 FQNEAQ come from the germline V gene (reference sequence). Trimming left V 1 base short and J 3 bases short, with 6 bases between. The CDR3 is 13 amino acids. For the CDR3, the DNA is TGTGCCAGCAGCTTAGGCGCCGAAGAGACCCAGTACTTC. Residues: CASSLGAEETQYF.

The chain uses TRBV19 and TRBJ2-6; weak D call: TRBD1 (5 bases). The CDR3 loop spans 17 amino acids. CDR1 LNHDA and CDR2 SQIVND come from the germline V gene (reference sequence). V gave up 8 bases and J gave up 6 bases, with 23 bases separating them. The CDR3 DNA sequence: TGTGCCAGTTCCCTGGATAGTGGGGCCTTGGAGGCCAACGTCCTGACTTTC. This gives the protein CASSLDSGALEANVLTF.

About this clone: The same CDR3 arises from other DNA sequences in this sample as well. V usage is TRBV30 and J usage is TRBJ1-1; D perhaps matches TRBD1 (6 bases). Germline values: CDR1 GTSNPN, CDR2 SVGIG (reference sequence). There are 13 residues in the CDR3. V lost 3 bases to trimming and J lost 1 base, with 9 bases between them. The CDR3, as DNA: TGTGCCTGGAGCGTACAGGGGAACACTGAAGCTTTCTTT. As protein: CAWSVQGNTEAFF.

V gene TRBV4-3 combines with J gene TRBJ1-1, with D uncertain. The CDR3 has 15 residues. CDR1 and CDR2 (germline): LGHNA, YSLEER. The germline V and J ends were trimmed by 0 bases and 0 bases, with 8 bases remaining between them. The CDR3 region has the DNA TGCGCCAGCAGCCAAGATAACGGTATGAACACTGAAGCTTTCTTT. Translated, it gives CASSQDNGMNTEAFF.

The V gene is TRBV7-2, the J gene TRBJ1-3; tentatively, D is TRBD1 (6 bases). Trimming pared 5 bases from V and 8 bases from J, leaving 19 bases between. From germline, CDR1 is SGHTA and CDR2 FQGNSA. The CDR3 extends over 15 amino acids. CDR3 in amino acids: CASSPRQRKGDTIYF. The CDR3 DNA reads TGTGCCAGCAGCCCCCGACAGCGGAAGGGGGACACCATATATTTT.

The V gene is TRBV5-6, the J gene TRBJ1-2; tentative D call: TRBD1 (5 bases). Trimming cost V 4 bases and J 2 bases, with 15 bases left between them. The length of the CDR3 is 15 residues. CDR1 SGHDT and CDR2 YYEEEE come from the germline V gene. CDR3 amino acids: CASSPRGPGNYGYTF. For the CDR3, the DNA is TGTGCCAGCAGCCCTAGGGGCCCAGGGAACTATGGCTACACCTTC.

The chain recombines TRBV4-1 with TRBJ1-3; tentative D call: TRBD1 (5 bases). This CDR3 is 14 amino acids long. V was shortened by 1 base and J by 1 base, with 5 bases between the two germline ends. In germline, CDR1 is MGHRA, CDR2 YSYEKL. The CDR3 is CASSQGTSGNTIYF. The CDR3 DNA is TGCGCCAGCAGCCAAGGGACATCTGGAAACACCATATATTTT.

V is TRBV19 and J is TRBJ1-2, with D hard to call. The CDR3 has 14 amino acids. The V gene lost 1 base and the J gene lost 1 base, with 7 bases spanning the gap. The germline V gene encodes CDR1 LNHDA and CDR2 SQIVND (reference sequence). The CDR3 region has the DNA TGTGCCAGTAGTATAGGGCGGATTAACTATGGCTACACCTTC. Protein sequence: CASSIGRINYGYTF.

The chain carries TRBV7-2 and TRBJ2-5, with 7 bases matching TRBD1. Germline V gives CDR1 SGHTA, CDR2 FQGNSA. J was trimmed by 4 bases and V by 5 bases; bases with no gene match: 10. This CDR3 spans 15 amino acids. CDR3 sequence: CASSDPRQGAETQYF. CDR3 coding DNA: TGTGCCAGCAGCGATCCCCGACAGGGAGCAGAGACCCAGTACTTC. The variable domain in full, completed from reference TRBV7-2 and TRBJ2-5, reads GAGVSQSPSNKVTEKGKDVELRCDPISGHTALYWYRQSLGQGLEFLIYFQGNSAPDKSGLPSDRFSAERTGGSVSTLTIQRTQQEDSAVYLCASSDPRQGAETQYFGPGTRLLVL.

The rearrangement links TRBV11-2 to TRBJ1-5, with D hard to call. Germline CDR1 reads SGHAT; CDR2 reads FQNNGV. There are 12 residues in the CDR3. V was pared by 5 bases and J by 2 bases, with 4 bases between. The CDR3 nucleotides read TGTGCCAGCAGCCAGGGCAATCAGCCCCAGCATTTT. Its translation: CASSQGNQPQHF.

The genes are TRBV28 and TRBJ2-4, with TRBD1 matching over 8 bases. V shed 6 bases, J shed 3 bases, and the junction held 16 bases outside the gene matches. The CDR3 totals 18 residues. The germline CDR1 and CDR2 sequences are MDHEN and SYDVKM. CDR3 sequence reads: CASRERQGTPRGKNIQYF. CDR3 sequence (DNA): TGTGCCAGCAGGGAGAGACAGGGGACCCCCAGGGGCAAAAACATTCAGTACTTC.

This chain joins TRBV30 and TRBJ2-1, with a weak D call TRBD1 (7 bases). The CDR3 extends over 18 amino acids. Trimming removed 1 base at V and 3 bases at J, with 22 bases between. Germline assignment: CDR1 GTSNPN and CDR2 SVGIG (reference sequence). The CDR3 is CAWSGAGGTVSLYNEQFF. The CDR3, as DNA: TGTGCCTGGAGTGGTGCTGGCGGGACAGTCAGCCTCTACAATGAGCAGTTCTTC.

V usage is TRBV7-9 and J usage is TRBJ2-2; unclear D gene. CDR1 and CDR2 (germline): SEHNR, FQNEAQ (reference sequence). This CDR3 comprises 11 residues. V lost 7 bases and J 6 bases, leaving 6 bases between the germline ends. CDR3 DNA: TGTGCCAGCACACTTTCCGGGGAGCTGTTTTTT. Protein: CASTLSGELFF.

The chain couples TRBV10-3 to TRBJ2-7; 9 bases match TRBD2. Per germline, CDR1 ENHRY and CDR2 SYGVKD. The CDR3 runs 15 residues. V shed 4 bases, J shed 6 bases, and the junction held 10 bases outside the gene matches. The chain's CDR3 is CAISVNSGRGGEQYF. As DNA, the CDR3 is TGTGCCATCAGTGTGAATAGCGGGAGAGGAGGCGAGCAGTACTTC.

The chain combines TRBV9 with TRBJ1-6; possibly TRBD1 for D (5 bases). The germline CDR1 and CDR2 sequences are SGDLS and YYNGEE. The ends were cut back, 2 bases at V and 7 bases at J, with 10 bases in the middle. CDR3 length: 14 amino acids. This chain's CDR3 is CASSVGAENSPLHF. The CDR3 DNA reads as TGTGCCAGCAGCGTTGGGGCAGAGAATTCACCCCTCCACTTT.

CDR3 amino acids: CAISESGEQFF. In nucleotides, the CDR3 is TGTGCCATCAGTGAGTCCGGTGAGCAGTTCTTC. The J gene is TRBJ2-1, the V gene TRBV10-3; D is uncertain. CDR1 and CDR2 (germline): ENHRY, SYGVKD. V gave up 0 bases and J gave up 9 bases, with 3 bases separating them. The CDR3 loop spans 11 amino acids.

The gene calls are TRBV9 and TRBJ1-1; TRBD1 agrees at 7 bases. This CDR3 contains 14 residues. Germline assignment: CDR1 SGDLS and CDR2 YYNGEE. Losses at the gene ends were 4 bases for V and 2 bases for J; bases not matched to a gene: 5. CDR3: CASSLGQVNTEAFF. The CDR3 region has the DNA TGTGCCAGCAGCCTTGGACAGGTAAACACTGAAGCTTTCTTT. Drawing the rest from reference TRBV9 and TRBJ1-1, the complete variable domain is DSGVTQTPKHLITATGQRVTLRCSPRSGDLSVYWYQQSLDQGLQFLIQYYNGEERAKGNILERFSAQQFPDLHSELNLSSLELGDSALYFCASSLGQVNTEAFFGQGTRLTVV.